This T cell receptor (beta chain) was sequenced during a study of metastatic and nonmetastatic thyroid tumors. Study overall: Thyroid patients, malignant and benign, had repertoires compared across blood and tumor or nodule tissue.

Study-level findings and limits: A significant increase in TCR beta diversity was reportedly seen in malignant thyroid tumors relative to benign nodules, in blood and tumor.

This clone was picked up many times. Its target is not known. Original analysis: The study's classifier, a distant-metastasis tool for papillary thyroid cancer, was built using CDR3 differences across clinicopathological groups. TCRdb ran MiXCR on the PCR reads. The V and J calls shown here were made by TCRdb, not taken from the authors' results. The sample lists approximately 34,000 clones, 15% to 20% occurring once. V was shortened by 1 base and J by 0 bases, with 12 bases between the two germline ends. The CDR3 length is 16 residues. Germline CDR1 reads SGHNT; CDR2 reads YYREEE (reference sequence). All patients were untreated before thyroid surgery.

The receptor's source is a female donor with papillary thyroid cancer or a benign thyroid nodule (not recorded which). Some clones in this sample may be carry-over from other donors' samples. The chain links TRBV5-4 to TRBJ2-3; D possibly corresponds to TRBD1 (6 bases). The specimen sequenced was blood. In nucleotides, the CDR3 is TGTGCCAGCAGCTTGTCAGGGGCCCGCAGCACAGATACGCAGTATTTT. Its translation: CASSLSGARSTDTQYF.